The next 5 T cell receptor beta chains were all read from a single sample in a study of shared clonotypes between healthy human individuals. CD8 cells regarded as naive lacked CD45RO, were positively chosen for CCR7, and omitted terminally differentiated effector memory CD45RA+ cells. This table comes from immunoSEQ multiplex PCR, and its TCRdb copy is limited to in-frame clones, with some not included. This sample has more than 2 million clones; just over 90% occur once, and the top ten carry around 1.7%. Sequencing was done on a sample of naive CD8+ T cells from PBMCs. All receptors derive from a young man in good health. Some clones in this sample may be carry-over from other donors' samples.

The chain has TRBV6-5 and TRBJ2-2; tentatively, D is TRBD1 (5 bases). This CDR3 contains 15 residues. Trimming pared 6 bases from V and 0 bases from J, leaving 11 bases between. The germline CDR1 and CDR2 sequences are MNHEY and SVGAGI. The chain's CDR3 is CASSPDTANTGELFF. DNA of the CDR3: TGTGCCAGCAGCCCGGACACCGCGAACACCGGGGAGCTGTTTTTT.

V is TRBV18 and J is TRBJ2-3, with 7 bases fitting TRBD2. CDR3 length equals 15 residues. The germline V gene has CDR1 KGHSH and CDR2 LQKENI. J was trimmed by 4 bases and V by 4 bases; bases with no gene match: 8. CDR3 residues: CASSLVRGGADTQYF. CDR3 sequence (DNA): TGTGCCAGCTCACTCGTTAGGGGAGGGGCAGATACGCAGTATTTT.

The chain is built from TRBV4-2 and TRBJ2-1, with 8 bases identical to TRBD2. The CDR3 totals 17 residues. V dropped 0 bases and J dropped 8; count of bases not matched to a gene: 12. Germline V gene lookup returns CDR1 LGHNA and CDR2 YNFKEQ. The CDR3 nucleotides read TGTGCCAGCAGCCAAGATCCTCCGGGGGGGGAGAATCATGAGCAGTTCTTC. Encoded protein: CASSQDPPGGENHEQFF.

This chain connects TRBV9 to TRBJ2-1; the D gene is possibly TRBD2 (6 bases). The germline V and J ends were trimmed by 4 bases and 9 bases, with 17 bases remaining between them. The CDR3 runs 14 residues. Germline loops: CDR1 SGDLS, CDR2 YYNGEE. The DNA for the CDR3 is TGTGCCAGCAGCAAGTGGGATGTGGGGGGTGAGCAGTTCTTC. The encoded protein is CASSKWDVGGEQFF.

CDR3 amino acids: CASSDGPGTGLEKLFF. CDR3 nucleotides: TGCGCCAGCAGTGACGGCCCTGGGACAGGGCTCGAAAAACTGTTTTTT. The chain is built from TRBV10-2 and TRBJ1-4; 9 bases fit TRBD1. The junction had 10 bases not matched to a gene; V was cut back by 3 bases and J by 8 bases. Germline values: CDR1 WSHSY, CDR2 SAAADI. The CDR3 is 16 residues long.